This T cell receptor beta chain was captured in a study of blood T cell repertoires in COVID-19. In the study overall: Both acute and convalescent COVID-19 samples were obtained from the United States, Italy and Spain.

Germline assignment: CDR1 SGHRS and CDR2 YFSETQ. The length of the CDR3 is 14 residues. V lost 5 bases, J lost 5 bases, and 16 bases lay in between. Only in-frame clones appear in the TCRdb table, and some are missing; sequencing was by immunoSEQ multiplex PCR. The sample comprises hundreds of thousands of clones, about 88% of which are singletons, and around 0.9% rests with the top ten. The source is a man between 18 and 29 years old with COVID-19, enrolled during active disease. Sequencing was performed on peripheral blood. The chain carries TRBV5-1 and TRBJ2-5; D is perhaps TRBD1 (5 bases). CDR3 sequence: CASRFPGQAETQYF. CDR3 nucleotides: TGCGCCAGCAGATTTCCAGGGCAGGCGGAGACCCAGTACTTC.